Listed below are T cell receptor beta chains from one sample, sequenced in a study of blood T cell repertoires in COVID-19. The data were produced by immunoSEQ multiplex PCR, yet TCRdb's version contains in-frame clones alone and is incomplete. The profile shows about 70,000 clones, nearly 85% of them singletons. The material sequenced was peripheral blood. These receptors originate from a woman aged 55-70 years with acute or convalescent COVID-19. Each CDR3 is given with its conserved first and last residue. D genes are given only for firm matches. Expanded clones get a size class; other rows say once, few or many, or leave the size out.

d_gene	v_gene	j_gene	abundance	CDR3nt	CDR3aa
NA	TRBV9	TRBJ2-3	NA	TGTGCCAGCAGCGTACAGCAGAGGGCAGATACGCAGTATTTT	CASSVQQRADTQYF
NA	TRBV7-2	TRBJ1-6	NA	TGTGCCAGCAGCTTAGCGGGGAGTAATTCGCCCCTCCACTTT	CASSLAGSNSPLHF
NA	TRBV18	TRBJ1-1	NA	TGTGCCAGCTCACCCTTCACAGACACTGAAGCTTTCTTT	CASSPFTDTEAFF
NA	TRBV19	TRBJ2-1	NA	TGTGCCAGTAGCACCCTCGGGGTTCCCCATGAGCAGTTCTTC	CASSTLGVPHEQFF
NA	TRBV6-5	TRBJ2-7	NA	TGTGCCAGCAGTTCGAGGTGGAGGGGTAGATGGTACGAGCAGTACTTC	CASSSRWRGRWYEQYF
TRBD1	TRBV2	TRBJ2-1	NA	TGTGCCAGCAGCCCTGGGACAGTCAATGAGCAGTTCTTC	CASSPGTVNEQFF
NA	TRBV5-4	TRBJ1-2	few	TGTGCCAGCAGCTTAAGACAGACAACTAACTATGGCTACACCTTC	CASSLRQTTNYGYTF
TRBD1	TRBV5-1	TRBJ2-5	NA	TGCGCCAGCAGCTCGTCCGGGACAGCCCAAGAGACCCAGTACTTC	CASSSSGTAQETQYF
TRBD2	TRBV5-4	TRBJ2-1	NA	TGTGCCAGCAGCCCGGGACTAGCGGGAGAAAATGAGCAGTTCTTC	CASSPGLAGENEQFF
TRBD2	TRBV4-2	TRBJ2-7	NA	TGTGCCAGCAGCCAAGGGGTCGGCGGGGGCTACGAGCAGTACTTC	CASSQGVGGGYEQYF
NA	TRBV14	TRBJ1-2	many	TGTGCCAGCAGCCAAAAACGGGGATCTGGCTACACCTTC	CASSQKRGSGYTF
NA	TRBV5-5	TRBJ2-3	NA	TGTGCCAGCAGCTTATTCGGGATCTTTGATACGCAGTATTTT	CASSLFGIFDTQYF
NA	TRBV7-9	TRBJ1-4	NA	TGTGCCAGCAGCCTACAACAGGTGACAAATGAAAAACTGTTTTTT	CASSLQQVTNEKLFF
NA	TRBV19	TRBJ1-5	NA	TGTGCCAGTAGTCACGACAGAGCCTCTGGGCCCCAGCATTTT	CASSHDRASGPQHF
TRBD1	TRBV5-1	TRBJ2-6	NA	TGCGCCAGCAGCTTGGCCGTGGACAGGTCTGGGGCCAACGTCCTGACTTTC	CASSLAVDRSGANVLTF
TRBD1	TRBV30	TRBJ2-1	NA	TGTGCCTGGAGGAGGGGGCAGAGCTCCTACAATGAGCAGTTCTTC	CAWRRGQSSYNEQFF
TRBD1	TRBV24-1	TRBJ1-4	NA	TGTGCCACCAGTGATTTCCCCAGGACAGGCCTTTTTAATGAAAAACTGTTTTTT	CATSDFPRTGLFNEKLFF
TRBD2	TRBV7-8	TRBJ2-7	NA	TGTGCCAGCAGCTTAGCGCCAGGGACTAAGCTGGGTCGATCCGCCTACGAGCAGTACTTC	CASSLAPGTKLGRSAYEQYF
TRBD1	TRBV6-5	TRBJ2-7	few	TGTGCCAGCACTTTAGACAGGGGGAAGAACGAGCAGTACTTC	CASTLDRGKNEQYF
NA	TRBV5-1	TRBJ1-1	NA	TGCGCCAGCAGCCAGGACAGTCTGAACACTGAAGCTTTCTTT	CASSQDSLNTEAFF
NA	TRBV28	TRBJ1-5	once	TGTGCCAGCAGGATAGGGGTGACGGGTGTTTCGGGCAATCAGCCCCAGCATTTT	CASRIGVTGVSGNQPQHF
TRBD1	TRBV18	TRBJ1-6	NA	TGTGCCAGCTCAATCCGGACAGGGGGCGATTCACCCCTCCACTTT	CASSIRTGGDSPLHF
TRBD1	TRBV25-1	TRBJ1-2	NA	TGTGCCAGCAGTGGAGGACTCTTGGGACAGGGAAGTGGCTACACCTTC	CASSGGLLGQGSGYTF
NA	TRBV7-6	TRBJ1-3	NA	TGTGCCAGCAGCTTAGGTCAGAAAAACACCATATATTTT	CASSLGQKNTIYF